Detailed here is one T cell receptor beta chain. Data came from immunoSEQ multiplex PCR; TCRdb stores just in-frame clones and leaves some out. The sample has 300,000 or so clones; roughly nine tenths are singletons. With V trimmed by 4 bases and J by 8 bases, 8 bases remained unmatched. Germline CDR1 is MGHRA and CDR2 is YSYEKL. The CDR3 is made up of 14 amino acids. This sample was taken from a study of blood T cell repertoires in COVID-19. Study-wide context: Sites across the United States, Italy and Spain contributed samples from acute and convalescent COVID-19.

The clonotype comes from a man in his sixties who had recovered from COVID-19. The sample taken for sequencing was PBMCs or T cells enriched from blood (not recorded which). This rearrangement joins TRBV4-1 to TRBJ2-1, with 7 bases that match TRBD2. In nucleotides, the CDR3 is TGCGCCAGCAGCCTCCGGCTCCGGGGGGATGAGCAGTTCTTC. Residues: CASSLRLRGDEQFF.